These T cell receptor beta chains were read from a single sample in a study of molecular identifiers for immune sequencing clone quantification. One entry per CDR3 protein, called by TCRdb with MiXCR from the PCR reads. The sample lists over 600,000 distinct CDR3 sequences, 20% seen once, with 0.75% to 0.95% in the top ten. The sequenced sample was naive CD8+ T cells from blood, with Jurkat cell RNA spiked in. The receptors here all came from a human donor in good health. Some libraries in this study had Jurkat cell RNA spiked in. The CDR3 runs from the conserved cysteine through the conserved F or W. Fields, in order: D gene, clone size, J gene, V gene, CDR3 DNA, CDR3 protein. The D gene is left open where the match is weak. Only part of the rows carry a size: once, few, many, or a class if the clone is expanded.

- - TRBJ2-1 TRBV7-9 TGTGCCAGCAGCTCCCTCGGGACCGGAGACAATGAGCAGTTCTTC CASSSLGTGDNEQFF
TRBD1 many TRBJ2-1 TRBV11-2 TGTGCCAGCAGCCTCCGGGACAGCCAATACAATGAGCAGTTCTTC CASSLRDSQYNEQFF
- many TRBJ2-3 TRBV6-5 TGTGCCAGCAGTTACTCAGACCACACAGATACGCAGTATTTT CASSYSDHTDTQYF
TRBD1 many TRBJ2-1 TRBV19 TGTGCCAGTAGTATCGGACAGGGAGTCTACAATGAGCAGTTCTTC CASSIGQGVYNEQFF
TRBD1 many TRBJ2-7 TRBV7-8 TGTGCCAGCAGCGGCGACAGGGACTACGAGCAGTACTTC CASSGDRDYEQYF
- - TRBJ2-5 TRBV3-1 TGTGCCAGCAGCCGAGATCCGGACAGCCAAGAGACCCAGTACTTC CASSRDPDSQETQYF
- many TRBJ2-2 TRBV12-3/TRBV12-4 TGTGCCAGCACCCCCGGGACATGGAACACCGGGGAGCTGTTTTTT CASTPGTWNTGELFF
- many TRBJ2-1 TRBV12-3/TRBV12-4 TGTGCCAGCAGTTCCCGACTAGAACGCTCCTACAATGAGCAGTTCTTC CASSSRLERSYNEQFF
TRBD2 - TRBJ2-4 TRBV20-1 TGCGGTGCTAGGTTAACAGGACTAGCGGGAGTACAAAACAAAAACATTCAGTACTTC CGARLTGLAGVQNKNIQYF
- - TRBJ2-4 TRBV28 TGTGCCAGCCCACCGGTAAGGGGAGTAGCCAAAAACATTCAGTACTTC CASPPVRGVAKNIQYF
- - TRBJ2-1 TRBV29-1 TGCAGCGTTGAGGTCGACAGCAGCCCCTACAATGAGCAGTTCTTC CSVEVDSSPYNEQFF
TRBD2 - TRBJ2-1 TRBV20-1 TGCAGTGCTAGAGACCCCGCCGGGACTAGCGGGGTAGTATCGATATACAATGAGCAGTTCTTC CSARDPAGTSGVVSIYNEQFF
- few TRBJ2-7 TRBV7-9 TGTGCCAGCAGACCGGACAGTAGCGAGCAGTACTTC CASRPDSSEQYF
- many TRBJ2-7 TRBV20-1 TGCAGTGCTCGGGCCGGGGGCTACGAGCAGTACTTC CSARAGGYEQYF
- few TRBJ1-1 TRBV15 TGTGCCACCAGCAGCCACAGGGTCGGAACTGAAGCTTTCTTT CATSSHRVGTEAFF
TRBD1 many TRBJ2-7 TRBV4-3 TGCGCCAGCAGCCACCGACAGGGCTACGAGCAGTACTTC CASSHRQGYEQYF
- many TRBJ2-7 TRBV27 TGTGCCAGCAGTTTTGGGGTCGGTCAGAGCTACGAGCAGTACTTC CASSFGVGQSYEQYF
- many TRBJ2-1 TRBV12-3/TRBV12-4 TGTGCCAGCAGTTTTCCCAAGGTTCGTCCCGGAGGATACAATGAGCAGTTCTTC CASSFPKVRPGGYNEQFF
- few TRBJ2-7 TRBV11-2 TGTGCCAGCAGCCGTCCAACCTACGAGCAGTACTTC CASSRPTYEQYF
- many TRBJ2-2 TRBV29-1 TGCAGCGTTGAAGGGAACGGGGAGCTGTTTTTT CSVEGNGELFF
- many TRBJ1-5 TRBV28 TGTGCCAGCAGTTTCCAGGGAGGGGTCCATCAGCCCCAGCATTTT CASSFQGGVHQPQHF
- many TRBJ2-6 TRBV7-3 TGTGCCAGCAGCTCGCAGGGCGCTGGGGCCAACGTCCTGACTTTC CASSSQGAGANVLTF